The following is a TCR beta chain sequence with its context. What it binds is not known. These data belong to a study of early T cells in non-severe SARS-CoV-2 infection. On the study more broadly: It was bulk RNA from unsorted whole blood that was sequenced, and the chains were unpaired. Study observations and caveats: Reliance on VDJdb matching favored anti-spike CD8 responses; private and CD4 specificities were missed.

Individually, cDNA molecules had unique molecular identifiers attached to them. TCRdb reanalysed the 5' RACE reads using MiXCR and keeps one entry per CDR3 protein. The table shows roughly 80,000 distinct CDR3 sequences, with 15% to 19% occurring only once. The germline gives CDR1 SGDLS, CDR2 YYNGEE. V lost 2 bases to trimming and J lost 0 bases; unmatched junction nucleotides: 7. CDR3 length equals 17 residues. The rearrangement joins TRBV9 to TRBJ2-1, with 8 bases identical to TRBD2. Material for sequencing was whole blood. This sequence originates from an adult who was a healthcare worker with PCR-confirmed SARS-CoV-2 infection or an uninfected control (not recorded which). CDR3 sequence (DNA): TGTGCCAGCAGCGTCTCTGCGGGGGGTCCCTCCTACAATGAGCAGTTCTTC. This sequence encodes CASSVSAGGPSYNEQFF.